This TCR beta chain was obtained from a study of T cell clonotyping in hematopoietic cell transplantation. Study-wide background: Pretransplant recipient samples were taken after cytoreduction.

Indicated time point: recipient sample about 28 days before transplant, after cytoreduction. Some clones are missing from TCRdb's copy, which holds only in-frame ones; the method was immunoSEQ multiplex PCR. The sample holds under 25,000 clones, 70% to 80% seen once. The sequences come from peripheral blood mononuclear cells, collected before stem cell transplant. The source of this sequence is a man in his 60s with acute myeloid leukemia. Some clones in this sample may be carry-over from other donors' samples.

For the CDR3, the DNA is TGTGCCACCGACAAAGGGAATGAGCAGTTCTTC. Amino acids: CATDKGNEQFF. This chain joins TRBV6-6 and TRBJ2-1; D gene uncertain. CDR1 is MNHNY and CDR2 is SVGAGI in the germline V gene (reference sequence). The CDR3 sequence is 11 residues long. V dropped 10 bases and J dropped 7 bases, with 11 bases sitting between them.